This T cell receptor (beta chain) was obtained from a study of T cells in Graves' hyperthyroidism and ophthalmopathy. V shed 3 bases and J shed 5 bases, with 10 bases lying between them. The V gene's germline CDR1 is LNHDA and CDR2 SQIVND (reference sequence). This CDR3 is 13 amino acids long. Using RNA transcripts as the source, TCR beta CDR3 regions were amplified. An initial round of RT-PCR targeting the TCR CDR3 relied on the HTBI primer set. MiXCR was run by TCRdb on the multiplex PCR reads, yielding one entry per CDR3 protein. Altogether roughly 400,000 distinct CDR3 sequences are present, more than 13% being singletons, with the ten largest covering approximately 27%.

Material: blood. The rearrangement uses TRBV19 and TRBJ1-1; D possibly corresponds to TRBD1 (5 bases). The clonotype originates from a man aged 45-65 years with Graves' ophthalmopathy. For the CDR3, the DNA is TGTGCCAGTAGTATGGAACAGGCGACTGAAGCTTTCTTT. It translates to CASSMEQATEAFF.